This T cell receptor beta chain appears in the sequencing data of a study of cytomegalovirus exposure and HLA in healthy donors. This CDR3 region has 14 residues. Germline CDR1 is MDHEN and CDR2 is SYDVKM. Trimming removed 7 bases at V and 5 bases at J, with 17 bases between. Study-level results: The study reported that TCR beta sequences accurately predicted HLA-A and HLA-B alleles in most subjects. Apparent HLA restriction characterized most CMV-associated TCR beta chains in a later analysis. Researchers counted around 160 TCR beta chains as cytomegalovirus-associated.

PCR employed 60 Vbeta and 13 Jbeta primers. The protocol was immunoSEQ multiplex PCR, while the TCRdb copy is restricted to in-frame clones and leaves out a portion. The table has approximately 100,000 clones, more than 70% seen once. Comment on this clone: Its specificity is unknown.

V gene TRBV28 combines with J gene TRBJ1-1; D might be TRBD1 (5 bases). The TCR comes from a woman aged 40 to 49 in good health and CMV-seronegative. Sequencing was carried out using PBMCs. CDR3 bases: TGTGCCAGCAAGAAGTCGCGGGGGTATACTGAAGCTTTCTTT. It specifies CASKKSRGYTEAFF.